Below, 5 T cell receptor beta chains from the same sample are listed, as sequenced in a study of beta chain features in type 1 diabetes. No antigens are known for them. Study observations and caveats: All four CD4+ subsets of Type 1 diabetes patients contained TCRB CDR3s that were moderately but significantly shorter.

Sequenced material consisted of expressed TCRB transcripts (all of the isolated RNA was reverse transcribed). Method: immunoSEQ multiplex PCR; TCRdb's copy keeps in-frame clones and lacks some. The sample contains around 310,000 clones, less than 15% of which appear only once. Sequenced sample: naive CD4+ T cells from blood. The source of these receptors is a woman aged 18-35 years with type 1 diabetes.

The chain recombines TRBV30 with TRBJ2-5; D might be TRBD2 (7 bases). The CDR3 sequence is 13 residues long. CDR1 and CDR2 from the germline V gene are GTSNPN and SVGIG (reference sequence). V dropped 1 base and J dropped 5 bases, with 11 bases sitting between them. The CDR3 here is CAWSAGGAETQYF. The CDR3 region has the DNA TGTGCCTGGAGTGCGGGGGGCGCGGAGACCCAGTACTTC.

The chain employs TRBV5-6 and TRBJ1-2; D might be TRBD1 (6 bases). CDR3 length: 13 amino acids. Looked up from germline, CDR1 is SGHDT and CDR2 is YYEEEE. Trimming removed 2 bases from V and 6 bases from J, with 11 bases in between. This CDR3 reads CASSFWGTNGYTF. The CDR3 DNA sequence: TGTGCCAGCAGCTTTTGGGGGACAAATGGCTACACCTTC. Full variable domain (missing parts from reference TRBV5-6 and TRBJ1-2): DAGVTQSPTHLIKTRGQQVTLRCSPKSGHDTVSWYQQALGQGPQFIFQYYEEEERQRGNFPDRFSGHQFPNYSSELNVNALLLGDSALYLCASSFWGTNGYTFGSGTRLTVV.

The chain carries TRBV15 and TRBJ2-5; a weak D match, TRBD1 (6 bases). V lost 0 bases to trimming and J lost 5 bases, with 16 bases between them. The CDR3 sequence is 16 residues long. Germline V CDR1 and CDR2: LNHNV, YYDKDF (reference sequence). CDR3 DNA sequence: TGTGCCACCAGCAGAGATTTGGGGGCTCGGGCGGAGACCCAGTACTTC. Its translation is CATSRDLGARAETQYF.

In DNA form, the CDR3 reads TGTGCCAGTACCACACGGGGTGGAGGCTACACCTTC. It codes for CASTTRGGGYTF. The rearrangement links TRBV19 to TRBJ1-2; D is uncertain. Trimming took 7 bases from V and 8 from J, leaving 14 bases between them. The CDR3 length is 12 residues. Germline-derived CDR1 and CDR2 are LNHDA and SQIVND (reference sequence).

This clone was counted only a few times. The genes are TRBV18 and TRBJ2-1; TRBD1 is a possible D gene (5 bases). CDR1 is KGHSH and CDR2 is LQKENI in the germline V gene. This CDR3 comprises 15 residues. Trimming stripped 0 bases from V and 9 bases from J, with 15 bases between. CDR3 protein: CASSPPGSRAGEQFF. The CDR3 nucleotides are TGTGCCAGCTCACCACCGGGCTCCAGGGCTGGTGAGCAGTTCTTC.